These 18 T cell receptor beta chains share one sample of origin, sequenced in a study of identifying expanded T cells in peripheral blood. Repertoires were generated with immunoSEQ multiplex PCR, while TCRdb's copy carries only in-frame clones and drops some. This table has 85,000 to 100,000 clones, more than 70% appearing once. Material for sequencing was blood. The receptor set was obtained from a person aged 18 to 69 in good health.

The chain is built from TRBV27 and TRBJ2-3; a possible D gene is TRBD1 (5 bases). The CDR3 spans 15 residues. From germline, CDR1 is MNHEY and CDR2 SMNVEV (reference sequence). V was cut by 5 bases and J by 5 bases, with 17 bases left in between. The CDR3 region is CASSLTPRDLDTQYF. In DNA, the CDR3 is TGTGCCAGCAGTCTAACCCCCAGGGATTTAGATACGCAGTATTTT.

V usage is TRBV5-3 and J usage is TRBJ2-4; 12 bases match TRBD2. TRBV5-3 is an ORF for which the function is uncertain. The CDR3 sequence is 18 residues long. The junction had 17 bases not matched to a gene; V was cut back by 4 bases and J by 9 bases. This chain's CDR3 is CARSQPPRPSGRGGIQYF. The CDR3 DNA reads TGTGCCAGAAGCCAACCCCCCCGACCTAGCGGGAGGGGTGGCATTCAGTACTTC.

The gene calls are TRBV5-1 and TRBJ2-3; 12 nucleotides agree with TRBD2. J was trimmed by 8 bases and V by 3 bases; bases with no gene match: 4. The CDR3 covers 14 residues. Germline CDR1 is SGHRS and CDR2 is YFSETQ. CDR3 bases: TGCGCCAGCAGCTCCCCTAGCGGGGGGGGTACGCAGTATTTT. Its protein product is CASSSPSGGGTQYF. Combining the CDR3 with reference TRBV5-1 and TRBJ2-3 gives the whole variable domain KAGVTQTPRYLIKTRGQQVTLSCSPISGHRSVSWYQQTPGQGLQFLFEYFSETQRNKGNFPGRFSGRQFSNSRSEMNVSTLELGDSALYLCASSSPSGGGTQYFGPGTRLTVL.

The chain joins TRBV4-3 to TRBJ2-3, with D maybe TRBD1 (6 bases). Trimming took 4 bases from V and 2 from J, leaving 13 bases between them. Germline V gene sequence: CDR1 LGHNA, CDR2 YSLEER. The CDR3 covers 15 residues. CDR3 residues: CASSRDTSTTDTQYF. In DNA form, the CDR3 reads TGCGCCAGCAGCCGGGACACCTCAACCACAGATACGCAGTATTTT.

The V and J genes are TRBV6-5 and TRBJ2-5; 7 bases align to TRBD2. Looked up from germline, CDR1 is MNHEY and CDR2 is SVGAGI. The CDR3 totals 15 residues. V gave up 4 bases and J gave up 3 bases; unmatched junction bases: 8. Here the CDR3 DNA reads TGTGCCAGCAGTTTCACCAGGACTAGTAAAGAGACCCAGTACTTC. This gives the protein CASSFTRTSKETQYF.

This clone has just a few counts. The rearrangement joins TRBV18 to TRBJ2-1; unclear D gene. CDR1 is KGHSH, CDR2 LQKENI, per germline. V lost 4 bases to trimming and J lost 4 bases, with 8 bases between them. The CDR3 spans 13 residues. CDR3: CASSRGRYNEQFF. As DNA, the CDR3 is TGTGCCAGCTCACGTGGACGTTACAATGAGCAGTTCTTC.

The V and J genes are TRBV9 and TRBJ2-3; 11 bases match TRBD2. CDR1 and CDR2 (germline): SGDLS, YYNGEE. This CDR3 is 17 amino acids long. The trim removed 0 bases at V and 5 bases at J, leaving 8 bases unmatched. The DNA of the CDR3 is TGTGCCAGCAGCGTAGACCCTAGCGGGGGGAGGATAGATACGCAGTATTTT. Translation gives CASSVDPSGGRIDTQYF.

The chain joins TRBV6-4 to TRBJ2-3, with D maybe TRBD2 (6 bases). The V and J ends lost 4 bases and 2 bases respectively, with 10 bases between them. The CDR3 has 14 amino acids. Looked up from germline, CDR1 is MRHNA and CDR2 is SNTAGT. The CDR3 DNA follows: TGTGCCAGCAGTGGCGGGGATGTCACAGATACGCAGTATTTT. The encoded protein is CASSGGDVTDTQYF.

This clone was observed a single time. The genes are TRBV4-2 and TRBJ2-3, with no clear D. CDR1 and CDR2 from the germline V gene are LGHNA and YNFKEQ. V was cut by 3 bases and J by 4 bases, with 8 bases left in between. The CDR3 is made up of 13 amino acids. DNA of the CDR3: TGTGCCAGCAGCCAGGACCCATCAGATACGCAGTATTTT. Its protein is CASSQDPSDTQYF.

In its sample, this clone is hyperexpanded. The V call is TRBV19, the J call TRBJ1-1; D is ambiguous. Per the germline V gene, CDR1 is LNHDA and CDR2 is SQIVND (reference sequence). V lost 1 base and J 4 bases, leaving 7 bases between the germline ends. This CDR3 has 13 amino acids. CDR3 protein: CASSIGVRTEAFF. As DNA, the CDR3 is TGTGCCAGTAGTATAGGGGTTCGCACTGAAGCTTTCTTT. The full variable domain, its missing parts supplied by reference TRBV19 and TRBJ1-1, is DGGITQSPKYLFRKEGQNVTLSCEQNLNHDAMYWYRQDPGQGLRLIYYSQIVNDFQKGDIAEGYSVSREKKESFPLTVTSAQKNPTAFYLCASSIGVRTEAFFGQGTRLTVV.

This clone was found once. The chain couples TRBV6-5 to TRBJ2-2; D is unclear. The CDR3 is made up of 14 amino acids. V lost 6 bases and J lost 7, with 15 bases in between. Germline CDR1 reads MNHEY; CDR2 reads SVGAGI. DNA for the CDR3: TGTGCCAGCAGCTTCACCCCTATAAACGGGGAGCTGTTTTTT. Protein product: CASSFTPINGELFF.

The chain recombines TRBV5-5 with TRBJ2-5; 9 bases match TRBD1. In germline, CDR1 is SGHKS, CDR2 YYEKEE (reference sequence). The junction had 5 bases not matched to a gene; V was cut back by 4 bases and J by 4 bases. The CDR3 is 14 amino acids. Written as DNA, the CDR3 is TGTGCCAGCAGCAGCCTACAGGGGGCAGAGACCCAGTACTTC. Translation: CASSSLQGAETQYF.

The CDR3 sequence: CASSPGTYNYGYTF. In DNA, the CDR3 is TGTGCCAGCAGTCCAGGGACGTATAACTATGGCTACACCTTC. The rearrangement uses TRBV28 and TRBJ1-2; D is perhaps TRBD1 (5 bases). Trimming removed 5 bases at V and 1 base at J, with 11 bases between. CDR3 length: 14 residues. CDR1 is MDHEN, CDR2 SYDVKM, per germline.

This chain uses TRBV19 with TRBJ1-1; 11 bases agree with TRBD1. Germline loops: CDR1 LNHDA, CDR2 SQIVND (reference sequence). The V and J ends lost 5 bases and 7 bases, in that order; junction bases with no gene match: 9. This CDR3 has 15 amino acids. DNA for the CDR3: TGTGCCAGTAGTGCCCGCGGACAGGGGGCCGATGAAGCTTTCTTT. It yields the protein CASSARGQGADEAFF.

The J gene is TRBJ2-7, the V gene TRBV4-3, with 9 bases that match TRBD1. The CDR3 runs to 16 residues. CDR1 and CDR2 from the germline V gene are LGHNA and YSLEER. V trimming: 0 bases; J trimming: 6 bases; junction bases outside the gene matches: 9. The CDR3 DNA follows: TGCGCCAGCAGCCAAGAAACGGGACAGGGTGGGGTCGAGCAGTACTTC. It yields the protein CASSQETGQGGVEQYF.

This clone showed up just a few times. The chain joins TRBV5-1 to TRBJ2-7; D might be TRBD1 or TRBD2, each matching 5 bases. CDR1 is SGHRS, CDR2 YFSETQ, per germline. Trimming took off 0 bases at V and 0 bases at J, with 10 bases between the two ends. The CDR3 totals 15 residues. The chain's CDR3 is CASSLEPGRSYEQYF. As DNA, the CDR3 is TGCGCCAGCAGCTTGGAACCGGGGCGCTCCTACGAGCAGTACTTC.

CDR3 in DNA: TGTGCCAGCAGCTTTTTCTTAAGCGGGAGGGCCAAAGAGACCCAGTACTTC. The encoded protein is CASSFFLSGRAKETQYF. The chain employs TRBV7-9 and TRBJ2-5, with 10 bases aligning to TRBD2. The V and J ends lost 3 bases and 3 bases, in that order; junction bases with no gene match: 10. The CDR3 has 17 amino acids. The germline V gene has CDR1 SEHNR and CDR2 FQNEAQ (reference sequence).

This chain connects TRBV6-4 to TRBJ2-7; unclear D gene. Germline V CDR1 and CDR2: MRHNA, SNTAGT. CDR3 length: 14 amino acids. V was cut by 4 bases and J by 2 bases, with 12 bases left in between. The CDR3 reads CASSAQVGPYEQYF. CDR3 bases: TGTGCCAGCAGTGCCCAGGTTGGCCCCTACGAGCAGTACTTC.